This TCR beta chain was retrieved from a study of cytomegalovirus exposure and HLA in healthy donors. This clone was counted a few times. PCR was performed using 60 Vbeta and 13 Jbeta primers. Sequenced by immunoSEQ multiplex PCR; TCRdb stores in-frame clones only, minus some. The sample consists of approximately 150,000 clones, over 75% of them appearing once. This CDR3 has 15 residues. V was pared by 8 bases and J by 0 bases, with 14 bases between. Germline V gene data show CDR1 as SNHLY and CDR2 as FYNNEI. The clonotype comes from a man aged 50 to 60 in good health and CMV-seropositive. What was sequenced was PBMCs. The V call is TRBV2, the J call TRBJ1-5, with TRBD1 as a possible D gene (6 bases). The CDR3 sequence is CASQRTVNSNQPQHF. The DNA of the CDR3 is TGTGCCAGCCAAAGGACAGTAAATAGCAATCAGCCCCAGCATTTT.